A single sample gave rise to the 17 T cell receptor beta chains below, sequenced in a study of immune evolution from preneoplasia to lung adenocarcinoma. Measured with immunoSEQ multiplex PCR; TCRdb has only the in-frame clones, and not every one. Of several thousand clones in the sample, approximately 83% were seen once. The specimen was FFPE normal lung tissue adjacent to the tumor. The receptors were gathered from a person aged 45-69 years with lung adenocarcinoma.

The rearrangement uses TRBV7-8 and TRBJ2-3; TRBD2 is a possible D gene (6 bases). Trimming shortened V by 4 bases and J by 2 bases, and 13 bases separated the two germline ends. In germline, CDR1 is SGHVS, CDR2 FQNEAQ. This CDR3 has 15 residues. DNA for the CDR3: TGTGCCAGCAGCTCCGGGAGTAGGCTCACAGATACGCAGTATTTT. Translated, it gives CASSSGSRLTDTQYF.

The chain joins TRBV19 to TRBJ1-5, with 9 bases lining up with TRBD1. V lost 4 bases, J lost 1 base, and 5 bases stayed unmatched. This CDR3 region has 16 residues. Germline loops: CDR1 LNHDA, CDR2 SQIVND (reference sequence). The CDR3 spells CASSSTGGWSNQPQHF. CDR3 bases: TGTGCCAGTAGTAGTACAGGGGGCTGGAGCAATCAGCCCCAGCATTTT. The full variable domain, in which reference TRBV19 and TRBJ1-5 provide the parts outside the CDR3, is DGGITQSPKYLFRKEGQNVTLSCEQNLNHDAMYWYRQDPGQGLRLIYYSQIVNDFQKGDIAEGYSVSREKKESFPLTVTSAQKNPTAFYLCASSSTGGWSNQPQHFGDGTRLSIL.

The chain is built from TRBV11-2 and TRBJ2-3; D perhaps matches TRBD1 (6 bases). Germline lookup yields CDR1 SGHAT and CDR2 FQNNGV. This CDR3 comprises 16 residues. V shed 5 bases and J shed 2 bases, with 17 bases lying between them. CDR3 region: CASSPQGSYDTDTQYF. The CDR3 nucleotides are TGTGCCAGCAGCCCACAGGGATCCTACGACACAGATACGCAGTATTTT.

This CDR3 reads CASSLDYYEQYF. In nucleotides, the CDR3 is TGTGCCAGCAGCTTAGACTACTACGAGCAGTACTTC. The genes are TRBV11-2 and TRBJ2-7; unclear D gene. Germline CDR1 is SGHAT and CDR2 is FQNNGV. CDR3 length: 12 residues. V dropped 0 bases and J dropped 3 bases, with 3 bases sitting between them.

V and J are TRBV19 and TRBJ1-6; unclear D gene. Per the germline V gene, CDR1 is LNHDA and CDR2 is SQIVND (reference sequence). V lost 4 bases and J lost 8, with 15 bases in between. The CDR3 covers 15 residues. The CDR3 spells CASSTPDHNDSPLHF. CDR3 nucleotide sequence: TGTGCCAGTAGTACCCCGGACCATAATGATTCACCCCTCCACTTT.

The gene calls are TRBV7-2 and TRBJ2-3; TRBD1 might be the D (5 bases). V lost 4 bases and J lost 4, with 12 bases in between. The CDR3 spans 14 residues. The germline V gene encodes CDR1 SGHTA and CDR2 FQGNSA. CDR3 residues: CASSSDQGSDTQYF. The CDR3 DNA reads as TGTGCCAGCAGCTCCGACCAGGGCTCAGATACGCAGTATTTT.

This chain connects TRBV28 to TRBJ2-2; a possible D gene is TRBD2 (6 bases). The CDR3 is made up of 16 amino acids. V gave up 5 bases and J gave up 4 bases, with 17 bases separating them. Looked up from germline, CDR1 is MDHEN and CDR2 is SYDVKM. DNA for the CDR3: TGTGCCAGCAGTCCCTCCGGGACTCCCCTCACCGGGGAGCTGTTTTTT. It encodes CASSPSGTPLTGELFF.

CDR3 bases: TGCGCCAGCAGCTTGAACGATCAGGGTCGGAGGCAGTACTTC. It is translated as CASSLNDQGRRQYF. The gene calls are TRBV5-1 and TRBJ2-7; TRBD1 is a possible D gene (5 bases). Trimming stripped 1 base from V and 9 bases from J, with 17 bases between. The CDR3 spans 14 residues. CDR1 and CDR2 from the germline V gene are SGHRS and YFSETQ.

The rearrangement uses TRBV19 and TRBJ1-2; TRBD1 might be the D (6 bases). V shed 5 bases and J shed 4 bases, with 8 bases lying between them. Germline lookup yields CDR1 LNHDA and CDR2 SQIVND (reference sequence). The CDR3 is 12 amino acids. The CDR3 loop is CASSSTGYGYTF. The CDR3, as DNA: TGTGCCAGTAGTTCGACAGGCTATGGCTACACCTTC.

This clone was seen more than once but under ten times. The chain combines TRBV29-1 with TRBJ2-7; possibly TRBD1 for D (5 bases). Trimming shortened V by 7 bases and J by 0 bases, and 13 bases separated the two germline ends. CDR3 size: 13 residues. Germline CDR1 and CDR2: SQVTM and ANQGSEA. CDR3 region: CSALRRGSYEQYF. CDR3 bases: TGCAGCGCCCTTAGAAGGGGCTCCTACGAGCAGTACTTC.

The V gene is TRBV4-1, the J gene TRBJ1-4; D is undetermined. Germline V gene data show CDR1 as MGHRA and CDR2 as YSYEKL. V dropped 3 bases and J dropped 6 bases, with 11 bases sitting between them. The CDR3 loop spans 14 amino acids. The CDR3 is CASSQVWVDEKLFF. The CDR3 DNA reads as TGCGCCAGCAGCCAGGTGTGGGTCGATGAAAAACTGTTTTTT.

The rearrangement links TRBV5-1 to TRBJ1-6, with D possibly TRBD1 on 6 matching bases. Germline V CDR1 and CDR2: SGHRS, YFSETQ. The ends were cut back, 3 bases at V and 7 bases at J, with 14 bases in the middle. The length of the CDR3 is 15 residues. The CDR3 DNA is TGCGCCAGCAGCTGGGGGGACACGGAAAATTCACCCCTCCACTTT. This gives the protein CASSWGDTENSPLHF.

This chain links TRBV30 with TRBJ1-3, with no clear D. The germline V gene has CDR1 GTSNPN and CDR2 SVGIG (reference sequence). The CDR3 has 12 residues. V was clipped by 4 bases and J by 4 bases, with 8 bases between them. The CDR3 bases are TGTGCCTGGAAGGCCTTGGGAAACACCATATATTTT. Encoded protein: CAWKALGNTIYF.

The V gene is TRBV9, the J gene TRBJ2-7; D call uncertain. V was pared by 4 bases and J by 0 bases, with 14 bases between. CDR3 length equals 15 residues. The germline V gene encodes CDR1 SGDLS and CDR2 YYNGEE. CDR3 sequence: CASSPQSQRSYEQYF. For the CDR3, the DNA is TGTGCCAGCAGCCCCCAATCGCAGCGCTCCTACGAGCAGTACTTC.

The chain employs TRBV7-2 and TRBJ2-1; D not certain. This CDR3 has 16 residues. Trimming removed 5 bases at V and 5 bases at J, with 19 bases between. The germline gives CDR1 SGHTA, CDR2 FQGNSA. The chain's CDR3 is CASSTVGVSMDNEQFF. The CDR3 region has the DNA TGTGCCAGCAGCACAGTTGGGGTTAGCATGGACAATGAGCAGTTCTTC. The full variable domain, with the rest looked up from reference TRBV7-2 and TRBJ2-1, is GAGVSQSPSNKVTEKGKDVELRCDPISGHTALYWYRQSLGQGLEFLIYFQGNSAPDKSGLPSDRFSAERTGGSVSTLTIQRTQQEDSAVYLCASSTVGVSMDNEQFFGPGTRLTVL.

There are a few counts of this clone. The chain is built from TRBV30 and TRBJ2-7; D remains unclear. V shed 0 bases and J shed 4 bases, with 7 bases lying between them. The CDR3 extends over 12 amino acids. Germline CDR1 reads GTSNPN; CDR2 reads SVGIG (reference sequence). The CDR3 DNA reads TGTGCCTGGAGTGTGCAACCATACGAGCAGTACTTC. Translation: CAWSVQPYEQYF. Supplemented by reference TRBV30 and TRBJ2-7, the full variable domain reads SQTIHQWPATLVQPVGSPLSLECTVEGTSNPNLYWYRQAAGRGLQLLFYSVGIGQISSEVPQNLSASRPQDRQFILSSKKLLLSDSGFYLCAWSVQPYEQYFGPGTRLTVT.

This clone was detected only once. The V and J genes are TRBV23-1 and TRBJ2-7, with 10 positions matching TRBD1. TRBV23-1 is labeled an ORF, and its function is uncertain. The V segment lost 2 bases and the J segment 4 bases; nucleotides outside the gene matches: 5. CDR3 size: 15 residues. The CDR3 loop is CASSQRQGARYEQYF. In DNA form, the CDR3 reads TGCGCCAGCAGTCAAAGACAGGGGGCGAGATACGAGCAGTACTTC.